Sequencing of this TCR beta chain was carried out in a study of identical twins. Study-wide results and caveats: Findings depended on cross-sectional statistics rather than tracking the same donors.

TCRdb reanalysed the 5' RACE reads using MiXCR and keeps one entry per CDR3 protein. Of 400,000 to 500,000 distinct CDR3 sequences detected, roughly 13% appear once; the ten largest clones hold 0.98%. As to this clonotype: Its antigen is not known.

CDR1 is SGHDN, CDR2 FVKESK, per germline. V was shortened by 6 bases and J by 0 bases, with 6 bases between the two germline ends. This CDR3 region has 14 residues. The same data also went into a second study, on yellow fever vaccine responses in identical twins.

This receptor was identified in a young woman in good health. Sequencing used CD4+ T cells sorted from blood. The chain recombines TRBV14 with TRBJ2-6; D is undetermined. The CDR3 region is CASRKDSGANVLTF. The DNA for the CDR3 is TGTGCCAGCAGAAAGGACTCTGGGGCCAACGTCCTGACTTTC.